This T cell receptor (beta chain) was captured by sequencing in a study of CD8+ T cells in alopecia areata. Treatment here: oral pan-JAK inhibitor, 5-10 mg twice daily. Collection of lesional scalp punch biopsies and peripheral blood was performed in alopecia areata patients. Overall study results and limits: Among the top 100, expanded CD8+ clones were significantly decreased by tofacitinib, as was scalp clonality.

Isolated RNA was reverse transcribed into cDNA used as the sequencing template. Method: immunoSEQ multiplex PCR; TCRdb's copy keeps in-frame clones and lacks some. The sample lists more than 150,000 clones; approximately 50% were seen once. Comment on this clone: Its antigen is not known.

Trimming pared 1 base from V and 5 bases from J, leaving 9 bases between. The CDR3 extends over 13 amino acids. In germline, CDR1 is MGHRA, CDR2 YSYEKL. This specimen consisted of CD8+ T cells sorted from blood, obtained around week 54, from a patient treated with tofacitinib. V and J are TRBV4-1 and TRBJ2-7; D is ambiguous. The clonotype comes from a human donor with alopecia areata. CDR3: CASSQVGNDEQYF. The CDR3 bases are TGCGCCAGCAGCCAAGTGGGGAACGACGAGCAGTACTTC.